These 3 T cell receptor beta chains were sequenced from one sample in a study of CD8 T cells in Susac syndrome. RNA, at 0.5 to 1 ug, was reverse transcribed with random hexamers. A single record per CDR3 protein comes from TCRdb applying MiXCR to the immunoSEQ multiplex PCR reads. This sample has some 150,000 distinct CDR3 sequences, with about 95% found just once. Material: CD8+ T cells from PBMCs. All receptors come from a human donor with multiple sclerosis.

The chain joins TRBV29-1 to TRBJ1-1; D not certain. CDR3 size: 12 residues. Germline lookup yields CDR1 SQVTM and CDR2 ANQGSEA. Trimming removed 6 bases at V and 6 bases at J, with 14 bases between. The DNA of the CDR3 is TGCAGCGTCCGTAGCTCGTGGGCTGAAGCTTTCTTT. Its protein product is CSVRSSWAEAFF.

The rearrangement uses TRBV11-1 and TRBJ2-1; weak D call: TRBD2 (5 bases). The CDR3 length is 12 residues. Trimming cost V 3 bases and J 10 bases, with 10 bases left between them. Germline assignment: CDR1 SGHAT and CDR2 FQDESV (reference sequence). CDR3 DNA sequence: TGTGCCAGCAGCTTTGGACGGAGGGAGCAGTTCTTC. The encoded protein is CASSFGRREQFF.

The gene calls are TRBV3-1 and TRBJ2-7; tentative D call: TRBD1 (6 bases). The ends were cut back, 4 bases at V and 7 bases at J, with 11 bases in the middle. The CDR3 length is 12 residues. Germline V gene sequence: CDR1 LGHDT, CDR2 YNNKEL (reference sequence). The DNA of the CDR3 is TGTGCCAGCAGCCCGACAGGAACTGAGCAGTACTTC. Its protein is CASSPTGTEQYF.